This TCR beta chain was obtained from a study of shared clonotypes between healthy human individuals. Assay: immunoSEQ multiplex PCR; the TCRdb copy retains only in-frame clones and omits some. This repertoire shows fewer than 1 million clones, 90% to 97% found once; its top ten account for less than 0.25%. With 4 bases clipped from V and 2 bases from J, the junction kept 5 bases outside the gene matches. Looked up from germline, CDR1 is SGHRS and CDR2 is YFSETQ. The CDR3 sequence is 14 residues long. A word on this clone: The sample has other DNA sequences that encode this CDR3 too.

Naivety among CD8 cells was defined by CD45RO negativity and positive CCR7 selection, thereby excluding terminally differentiated effector memory CD45RA+ cells. The chain carries TRBV5-1 and TRBJ2-7, with 8 positions matching TRBD1. The TCR originated in a man aged 25-40 years in good health. Material for sequencing was naive CD8+ T cells sorted from blood. CDR3 DNA: TGCGCCAGCAGCGCCGGGACAGGAACCTACGAGCAGTACTTC. This sequence encodes CASSAGTGTYEQYF.